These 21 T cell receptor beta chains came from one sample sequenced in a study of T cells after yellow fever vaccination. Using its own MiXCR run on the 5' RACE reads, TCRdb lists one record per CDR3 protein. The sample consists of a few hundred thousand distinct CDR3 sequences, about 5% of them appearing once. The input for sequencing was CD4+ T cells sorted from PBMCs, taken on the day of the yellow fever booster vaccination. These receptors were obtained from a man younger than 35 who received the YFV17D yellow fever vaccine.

For the CDR3, the DNA is TGCGCCAGCAGCCAAGACCTAGCGGGGGGTCGGTACGAGCAGTACTTC. Its translation: CASSQDLAGGRYEQYF. The rearrangement uses TRBV4-1 and TRBJ2-7; 11 bases match TRBD2. This CDR3 contains 16 residues. J gave up 4 bases and V 0 bases, and 5 bases lay outside the gene matches. From germline, CDR1 is MGHRA and CDR2 YSYEKL.

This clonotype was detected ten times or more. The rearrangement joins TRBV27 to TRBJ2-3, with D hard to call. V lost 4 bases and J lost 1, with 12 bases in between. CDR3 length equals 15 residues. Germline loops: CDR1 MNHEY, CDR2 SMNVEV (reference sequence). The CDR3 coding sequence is TGTGCCAGCAGTTGGTGGAGCTACGGCACAGATACGCAGTATTTT. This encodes CASSWWSYGTDTQYF.

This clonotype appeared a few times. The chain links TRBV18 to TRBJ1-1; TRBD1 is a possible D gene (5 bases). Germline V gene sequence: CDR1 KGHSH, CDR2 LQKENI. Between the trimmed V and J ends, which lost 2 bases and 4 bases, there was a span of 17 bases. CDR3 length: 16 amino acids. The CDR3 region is CASSPFDYKGSTEAFF. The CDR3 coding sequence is TGTGCCAGCTCACCATTTGACTACAAGGGGTCCACTGAAGCTTTCTTT.

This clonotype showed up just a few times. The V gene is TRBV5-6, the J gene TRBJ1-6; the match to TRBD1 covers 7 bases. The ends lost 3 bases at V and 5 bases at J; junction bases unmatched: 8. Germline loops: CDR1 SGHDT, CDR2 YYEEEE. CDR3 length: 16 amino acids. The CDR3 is CASSSTRTGHNSPLHF. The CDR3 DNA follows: TGTGCCAGCAGCTCGACCCGGACAGGCCATAATTCACCCCTCCACTTT. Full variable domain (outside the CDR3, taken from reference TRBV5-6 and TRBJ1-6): DAGVTQSPTHLIKTRGQQVTLRCSPKSGHDTVSWYQQALGQGPQFIFQYYEEEERQRGNFPDRFSGHQFPNYSSELNVNALLLGDSALYLCASSSTRTGHNSPLHFGNGTRLTVT.

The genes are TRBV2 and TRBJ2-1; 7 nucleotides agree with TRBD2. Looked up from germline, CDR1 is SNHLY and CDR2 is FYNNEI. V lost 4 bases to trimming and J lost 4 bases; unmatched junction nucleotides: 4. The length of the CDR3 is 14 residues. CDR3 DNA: TGTGCCAGCAGTGGGCTGGGGGGGTACAATGAGCAGTTCTTC. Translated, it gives CASSGLGGYNEQFF.

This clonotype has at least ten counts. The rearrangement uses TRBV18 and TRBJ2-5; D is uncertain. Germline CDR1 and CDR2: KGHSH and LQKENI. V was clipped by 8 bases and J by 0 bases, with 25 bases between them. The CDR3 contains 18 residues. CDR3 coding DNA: TGTGCCAGCACGATCGGCACACCGACCCGTTCGTACCAAGAGACCCAGTACTTC. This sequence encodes CASTIGTPTRSYQETQYF.

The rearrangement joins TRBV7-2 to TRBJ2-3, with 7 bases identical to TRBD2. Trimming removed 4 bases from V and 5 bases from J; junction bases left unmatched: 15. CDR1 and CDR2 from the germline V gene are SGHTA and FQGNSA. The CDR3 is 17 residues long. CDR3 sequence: CASSSPPPAGRRDTQYF. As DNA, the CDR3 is TGTGCCAGCAGCTCCCCCCCCCCAGCGGGGAGGCGAGATACGCAGTATTTT.

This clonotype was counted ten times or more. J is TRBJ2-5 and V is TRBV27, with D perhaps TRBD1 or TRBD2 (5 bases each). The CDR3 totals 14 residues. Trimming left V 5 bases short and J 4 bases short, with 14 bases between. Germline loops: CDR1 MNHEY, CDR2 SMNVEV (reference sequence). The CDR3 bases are TGTGCCAGCAGTAATCAGGGCGCGGGAGAGACCCAGTACTTC. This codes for CASSNQGAGETQYF.

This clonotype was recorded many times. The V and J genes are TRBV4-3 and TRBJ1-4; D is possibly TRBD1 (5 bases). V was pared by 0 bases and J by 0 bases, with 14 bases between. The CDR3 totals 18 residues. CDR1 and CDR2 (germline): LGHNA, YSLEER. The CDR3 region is CASSQDRAGHATNEKLFF. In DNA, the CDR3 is TGCGCCAGCAGCCAAGATCGGGCAGGACATGCAACTAATGAAAAACTGTTTTTT.

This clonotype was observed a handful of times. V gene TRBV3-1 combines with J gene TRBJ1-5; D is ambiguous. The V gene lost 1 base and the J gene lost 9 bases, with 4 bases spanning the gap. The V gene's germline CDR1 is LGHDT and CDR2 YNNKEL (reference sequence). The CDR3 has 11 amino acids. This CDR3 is CASSQGGPQHF. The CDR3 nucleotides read TGTGCCAGCAGCCAAGGAGGGCCCCAGCATTTT.

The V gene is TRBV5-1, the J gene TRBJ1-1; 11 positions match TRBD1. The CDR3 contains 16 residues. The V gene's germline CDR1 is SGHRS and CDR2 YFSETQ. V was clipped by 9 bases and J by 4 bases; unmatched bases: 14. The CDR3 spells CATDSGTGGRGTEAFF. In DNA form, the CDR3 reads TGCGCCACCGACTCCGGGACAGGGGGTAGAGGCACTGAAGCTTTCTTT. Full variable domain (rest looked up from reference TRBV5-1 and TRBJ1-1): KAGVTQTPRYLIKTRGQQVTLSCSPISGHRSVSWYQQTPGQGLQFLFEYFSETQRNKGNFPGRFSGRQFSNSRSEMNVSTLELGDSALYLCATDSGTGGRGTEAFFGQGTRLTVV.

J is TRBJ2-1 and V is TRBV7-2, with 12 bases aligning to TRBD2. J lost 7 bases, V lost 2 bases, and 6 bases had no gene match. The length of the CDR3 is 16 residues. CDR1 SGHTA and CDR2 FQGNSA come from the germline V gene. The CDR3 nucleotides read TGTGCCAGCAGCTTAAAGCTAGCGGGGGGGCTTAATGAGCAGTTCTTC. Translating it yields CASSLKLAGGLNEQFF.

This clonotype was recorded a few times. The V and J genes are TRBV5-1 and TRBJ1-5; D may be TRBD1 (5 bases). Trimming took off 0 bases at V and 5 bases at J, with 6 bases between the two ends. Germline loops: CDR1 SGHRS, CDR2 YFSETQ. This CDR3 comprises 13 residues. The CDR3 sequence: CASSLEGYQPQHF. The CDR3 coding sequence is TGCGCCAGCAGCTTGGAGGGGTATCAGCCCCAGCATTTT.

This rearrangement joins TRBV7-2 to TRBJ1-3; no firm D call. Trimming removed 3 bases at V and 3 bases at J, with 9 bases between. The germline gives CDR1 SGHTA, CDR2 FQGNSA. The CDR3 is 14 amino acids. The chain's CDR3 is CASSFQRLGNTIYF. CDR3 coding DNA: TGTGCCAGCAGCTTTCAGAGGCTTGGAAACACCATATATTTT.

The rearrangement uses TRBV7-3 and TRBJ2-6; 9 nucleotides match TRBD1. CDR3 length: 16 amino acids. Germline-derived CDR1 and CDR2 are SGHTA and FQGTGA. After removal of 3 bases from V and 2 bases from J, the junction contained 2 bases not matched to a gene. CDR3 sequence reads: CASSFRQGAGANVLTF. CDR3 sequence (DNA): TGTGCCAGCAGCTTTAGACAGGGGGCTGGGGCCAACGTCCTGACTTTC.

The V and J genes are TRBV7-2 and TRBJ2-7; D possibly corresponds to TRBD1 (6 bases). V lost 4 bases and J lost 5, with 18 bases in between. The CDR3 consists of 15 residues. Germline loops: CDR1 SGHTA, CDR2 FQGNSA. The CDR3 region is CASSSEDRPTDEQYF. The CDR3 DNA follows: TGTGCCAGCAGCTCCGAAGACAGGCCCACTGACGAGCAGTACTTC.

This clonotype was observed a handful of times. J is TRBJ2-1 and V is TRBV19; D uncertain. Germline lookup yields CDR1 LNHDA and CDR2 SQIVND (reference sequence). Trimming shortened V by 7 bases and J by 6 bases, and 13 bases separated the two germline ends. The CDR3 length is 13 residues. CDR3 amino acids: CASTPQPGNEQFF. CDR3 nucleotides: TGTGCCAGTACCCCCCAACCGGGCAATGAGCAGTTCTTC.

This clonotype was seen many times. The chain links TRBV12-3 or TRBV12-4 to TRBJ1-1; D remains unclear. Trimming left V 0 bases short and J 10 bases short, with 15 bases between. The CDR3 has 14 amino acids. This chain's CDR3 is CASSLAVTRSLAFF. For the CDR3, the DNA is TGTGCCAGCAGTTTAGCCGTGACGAGGAGCTTAGCTTTCTTT.

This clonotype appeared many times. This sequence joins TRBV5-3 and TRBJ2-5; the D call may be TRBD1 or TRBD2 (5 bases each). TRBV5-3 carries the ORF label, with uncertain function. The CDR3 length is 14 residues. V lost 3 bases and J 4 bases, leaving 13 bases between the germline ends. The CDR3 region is CARSSPGAGETQYF. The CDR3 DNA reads TGTGCCAGAAGCTCGCCCGGGGCCGGAGAGACCCAGTACTTC.

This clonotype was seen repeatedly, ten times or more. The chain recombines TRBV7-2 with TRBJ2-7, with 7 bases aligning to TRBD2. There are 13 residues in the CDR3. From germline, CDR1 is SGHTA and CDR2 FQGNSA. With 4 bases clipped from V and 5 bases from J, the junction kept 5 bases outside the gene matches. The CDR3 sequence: CASSYRTRDEQYF. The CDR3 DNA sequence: TGTGCCAGCAGCTATAGGACTAGGGACGAGCAGTACTTC.

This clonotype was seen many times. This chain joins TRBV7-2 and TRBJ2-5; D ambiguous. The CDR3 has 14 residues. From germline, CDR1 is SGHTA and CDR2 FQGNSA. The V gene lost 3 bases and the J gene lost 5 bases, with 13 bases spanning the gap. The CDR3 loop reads CASSFFEAPETQYF. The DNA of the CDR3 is TGTGCCAGCAGCTTCTTTGAGGCACCGGAGACCCAGTACTTC.